This T cell receptor beta chain is from a study of blood T cells in healthy people across ages. Study-wide results and caveats: Expanded clonotype changes were possibly confounded by unknown donor CMV status. When set beside aged donors, long-lived donors presented more naive CD4+ cells and higher diversity.

About this clonotype: Antigen unknown.

A sample-barcoded 5' primer and a J-beta primer mix were used in a second PCR of about 7 to 11 cycles. Every molecule of cDNA carried a tag from a template-switch adaptor with 12 random nucleotides. TCRdb reprocessed the 5' RACE reads with MiXCR, giving one entry per CDR3 protein. Of roughly 1.6 million distinct CDR3 sequences in the sample, approximately 32% are singletons; the top ten hold roughly 12%. The V end was cut by 6 bases, the J end by 3 bases, with 12 bases between. The CDR3 consists of 14 residues. Sequenced: blood. The receptor was derived from a woman aged 25 to 39 in good health. The chain is built from TRBV12-3 or TRBV12-4 and TRBJ2-1, with D perhaps TRBD1 (6 bases). The DNA for the CDR3 is TGTGCCAGCAGGTACAGGGAAGACTACAATGAGCAGTTCTTC. This translates into CASRYREDYNEQFF.